Below are 25 T cell receptor beta chains sequenced from a single sample in a study of tissue T cells after allogeneic stem cell transplantation. Sequencing was performed with immunoSEQ multiplex PCR; in TCRdb, only in-frame clones are kept and a portion is missing. The sample records roughly 3,000 clones, approximately 48% being singletons. Time point defined: mouse harvest day 14 after allogeneic transplant. Tail vein injection delivered 10^7 T-cell-depleted bone marrow cells and 10^6 splenic CD5+ T cells. Sequencing was performed on gut tissue. The receptors come from a female BALB/c mouse given C57BL/6 T cells with graft-versus-host disease after an allogeneic hematopoietic cell transplant.

This clone ranks as large (0.1 to 1%). Gene labels here are mouse ones. Read coverage stops 1 residue before the CDR3 terminus; the germline J gene supplies the remainder. This sequence joins TRBV26 and TRBJ2-7; 8 nucleotides match TRBD1. There are 13 residues in the CDR3. Germline-derived CDR1 and CDR2 are KGHPV and FQNQEV (reference sequence). The V gene end was trimmed by 2 bases and the J gene end by 7 bases; junction bases not matched to a gene: 4. Incomplete CDR3 DNA: TGTGCCAGCAGTCTGCAGGGGGCAGGGGAACAGTAC. This sequence encodes CASSLQGAGEQY. The entire CDR3 sequence reads CASSLQGAGEQYF. Filled out from reference TRBV26 and TRBJ2-7, the complete variable domain reads NSKVIQTPRYLVKGQGQKAKMRCIPEKGHPVVFWYQQNKNNEFKFLINFQNQEVLQQIDMTEKRFSAECPSNSPCSLEIQSSEAGDSALYLCASSLQGAGEQYFGPGTRLTVL.

Worth noting for this clone: Mouse names are used for the genes. The CDR3: CASSFTGTNTEVFF. The covered CDR3 bases are TGTGCCAGCAGTTTTACAGGGACAAACACAGAAGTCTTC. The chain has TRBV19 and TRBJ1-1; D perhaps matches TRBD1 (6 bases). The read ends 1 residue before the CDR3 terminus; that terminus is restored from the germline J gene. V was trimmed by 4 bases and J by 0 bases, leaving 10 bases between them. Germline V CDR1 and CDR2: FNHDT, SITEND (reference sequence). The CDR3 is 14 amino acids.

This clone rates as medium-sized. The genes and germline here are from mouse. The CDR3 goes on 1 residue after the read ends, and that part is filled in from the germline J gene. The chain recombines TRBV1 with TRBJ1-5; 11 bases agree with TRBD1. Germline values: CDR1 NSQYPW, CDR2 LRSPGD (reference sequence). The CDR3 runs 14 residues. V was clipped by 4 bases and J by 9 bases; unmatched bases: 5. The sequenced CDR3 bases are TGCACCTGCAGTGGCCGGGACAGGGGGAGGGCTCCGCTT. Translating gives CTCSGRDRGRAPL. The CDR3 in full is CTCSGRDRGRAPLF.

With respect to this clone: The listed genes are named as in mouse. With the read ending 1 residue before the CDR3 end, the germline J gene is used to fill in that end. The chain is built from TRBV13-2 and TRBJ1-4; D unclear. CDR1 and CDR2 (germline): NNHNN, SYGAGS (reference sequence). Trimming removed 1 base from V and 0 bases from J, with 7 bases in between. CDR3 length equals 15 residues. The CDR3 here is CASGDRDISNERLFF. The covered CDR3 bases are TGTGCCAGCGGTGATAGGGATATTTCCAACGAAAGATTATTT.

Note on this clone: The germline and genes are mouse ones. The CDR3 goes on 1 residue after the read ends, and that part is filled in from the germline J gene. The V call is TRBV26, the J call TRBJ2-5; TRBD1 matches 10 bases. V was pared by 3 bases and J by 8 bases, with 5 bases of the junction left unmatched. The CDR3 totals 14 residues. The germline gives CDR1 KGHPV, CDR2 FQNQEV (reference sequence). CDR3 loop: CASSLGTGEGTQYF. The CDR3 DNA, read in part, is TGTGCCAGCAGTCTAGGGACAGGGGAGGGCACCCAGTAC.

About this clone itself: The gene names here belong to mouse. Read data end 1 residue before the CDR3 end; the end is taken from the germline J gene. The genes are TRBV3 and TRBJ2-2; D remains ambiguous. The germline gives CDR1 SNHLY, CDR2 FYNGKV (reference sequence). The CDR3 extends over 15 amino acids. V was pared by 2 bases and J by 0 bases, with 7 bases between. CDR3 residues: CASSLKGTNTGQLYF. The part of the CDR3 DNA that was read is TGTGCCAGCAGCTTAAAGGGAACAAACACCGGGCAGCTCTAC.

About this clone itself: Gene names are the mouse ones. The CDR3 is cut off 1 residue early in the read; its end comes from the germline J gene. The rearrangement joins TRBV13-1 to TRBJ1-5; 9 nucleotides line up with TRBD1. Unmatched junction bases numbered 4, after V lost 6 bases and J lost 3 bases. The CDR3 covers 14 residues. Germline V lookup: CDR1 NSHNY, CDR2 SYGAGN. The CDR3 region is CASKTGGSNQAPLF. The DNA read from the CDR3 is TGTGCCAGCAAGACAGGGGGGAGCAACCAGGCTCCGCTT.

Notes on this clone: Genes and germline come from the mouse. The CDR3 end lies 1 residue beyond the end of the read and is filled in from the germline J gene. The gene calls are TRBV13-1 and TRBJ2-7; no definite D call. The CDR3 is 11 amino acids. V was pared by 0 bases and J by 7 bases, with 5 bases between. Looked up from germline, CDR1 is NSHNY and CDR2 is SYGAGN. The CDR3 DNA, read in part, is TGTGCCAGCAGTGATGCGTGGGAACAGTAC. It translates to CASSDAWEQY. The CDR3 as a whole reads CASSDAWEQYF.

Comment on this clone: All gene names here are mouse names. Read data end 1 residue before the CDR3 end; the end is taken from the germline J gene. The gene calls are TRBV13-2 and TRBJ2-1; D is perhaps TRBD1 (6 bases). Deletions cut 5 bases from V and 1 base from J, with 13 bases between. Germline V gene sequence: CDR1 NNHNN, CDR2 SYGAGS (reference sequence). The CDR3 has 15 amino acids. Here the CDR3 reads CASGKGGQNYAEQFF. Incomplete CDR3 DNA: TGTGCCAGCGGGAAAGGGGGACAAAACTATGCTGAGCAGTTC.

Remarks on this clone: The listed genes are named as in mouse. The sequenced fragment ends 1 residue before the CDR3 boundary, so the rest is inferred from the germline J gene. V is TRBV13-3 and J is TRBJ2-2; 13 nucleotides agree with TRBD2. With 0 bases clipped from V and 3 bases from J, the junction kept 2 bases outside the gene matches. The CDR3 covers 17 residues. Germline CDR1 and CDR2: NNHDY and SYVADS. Here the CDR3 reads CASSDGTGGAYTGQLYF. The CDR3 DNA, read in part, is TGTGCCAGCAGTGATGGGACTGGGGGGGCCTACACCGGGCAGCTCTAC.

As regards this clone: Each gene name is a mouse one. The DNA ends 1 residue before the CDR3 does, and the rest of the CDR3 is filled in from the germline J gene. The chain links TRBV13-1 to TRBJ1-1; D remains ambiguous. V lost 3 bases, J lost 1 base, and 4 bases lay in between. Looked up from germline, CDR1 is NSHNY and CDR2 is SYGAGN. CDR3 length: 12 residues. CDR3 DNA, as far as it was read: TGTGCCAGCAGTGGTAGAAACACAGAAGTCTTC. Protein: CASSGRNTEVF. The entire CDR3 is CASSGRNTEVFF.

A few counts support this clone. Genes and germline come from the mouse. Read sequence stops 1 residue before the CDR3 end, and the germline J gene provides the missing end. The chain recombines TRBV29 with TRBJ1-6, with TRBD1 matching 10 bases. TRBJ1-6 is sorted into the ORF group, with uncertain function. Germline V lookup: CDR1 MSHET, CDR2 SYDVDS. This CDR3 contains 15 residues. Trimming took 5 bases from V and 4 from J; bases not matched to a gene: 2. The part of the CDR3 DNA that was read is TGTGCTAGCAGTCGGACAGGGGGTTATAATTCGCCCCTCTAC. It translates to CASSRTGGYNSPLY. The whole CDR3 is CASSRTGGYNSPLYF.

This clone was seen just once. Gene names and germline refer to mouse. Read data end 1 residue before the CDR3 end; the end is taken from the germline J gene. The V and J genes are TRBV26 and TRBJ1-3, with TRBD1 matching 10 bases. Germline loops: CDR1 KGHPV, CDR2 FQNQEV (reference sequence). J was trimmed by 3 bases and V by 6 bases; bases with no gene match: 5. The CDR3 length is 15 residues. The covered CDR3 bases are TGTGCCAGCAGCCCCGGGACAGGGGTTGGAAATACGCTCTAT. It is translated as CASSPGTGVGNTLY. The entire CDR3 is CASSPGTGVGNTLYF.

As regards this clone: The germline and genes are mouse ones. The DNA ends 1 residue before the CDR3 does, and the rest of the CDR3 is filled in from the germline J gene. The V and J genes are TRBV23 and TRBJ2-3; no DNA check was done on the table's D call, TRBD2. The germline V gene has CDR1 KGHTA and CDR2 FQNQQP. The length of the CDR3 is 15 residues. The CDR3 spells CSSSRDWGSAETLYF. CDR3 DNA (partial): TGCTCCAGCAGTCGGGACTGGGGGAGTGCAGAAACGCTGTAT.

On this clone: Mouse names are used for the genes. The DNA ends 1 residue before the CDR3 does, and the rest of the CDR3 is filled in from the germline J gene. V is TRBV26 and J is TRBJ1-2; D is undetermined. The CDR3 has 13 amino acids. The germline CDR1 and CDR2 sequences are KGHPV and FQNQEV (reference sequence). The germline V and J ends were trimmed by 2 bases and 0 bases, with 4 bases remaining between them. The CDR3 reads CASSLRPNSDYTF. CDR3 DNA (partial): TGTGCCAGCAGTCTGAGACCAAACTCCGACTACACC.

As to this clone: A far larger clone is just one base off, so this is likely a read error. Mouse germline and gene names are used. The read is 1 residue too short to cover the CDR3 end, so that end is filled in from the germline J gene. Other DNA sequences within the sample encode an identical CDR3. V and J are TRBV26 and TRBJ2-7, with D perhaps matching TRBD1 (6 bases). Germline CDR1 reads KGHPV; CDR2 reads FQNQEV (reference sequence). The CDR3 consists of 14 residues. The sequenced part of the CDR3 DNA is TGTGCCAGCAGCCTGTCGTGGGACAACTATGAACAGTAC. It encodes CASSLSWDNYEQY. The CDR3 as a whole reads CASSLSWDNYEQYF.

This clone has a single count. Gene labels here are mouse ones. The CDR3 goes on 1 residue after the read ends, and that part is filled in from the germline J gene. This chain links TRBV12-2 with TRBJ1-2; D might be TRBD1 (5 bases). From germline, CDR1 is SGHLS and CDR2 HYDKME. With 2 bases removed from V and 0 bases from J, the gap between germline ends came to 9 bases. There are 14 residues in the CDR3. The DNA read from the CDR3 is TGTGCCAGCTCTCCCCTGACAGCAAACTCCGACTACACC. This codes for CASSPLTANSDYT. The CDR3 reads in full as CASSPLTANSDYTF.

A note on this clone: The germline gene is not matched at one end of the junction; a read error may be the cause. The genes and germline here are from mouse. With the read ending 1 residue before the CDR3 end, the germline J gene is used to fill in that end. Other DNA variants within this sample encode the same CDR3. The genes are TRBV19 and TRBJ2-7, with TRBD1 matching over 7 bases. CDR1 FNHDT and CDR2 SITEND come from the germline V gene (reference sequence). The CDR3 is made up of 14 amino acids. The sequenced part of the CDR3 DNA is TGTGCCAGCAGTAGGGGACAGAGCTCCTACGAACAGTAC. Its protein product is CASSRGQSSYEQY. The CDR3 reads in full as CASSRGQSSYEQYF.

Concerning this clone: Genes and germline are mouse. The CDR3 extends 1 residue past the end of the read, so its final part is completed from the germline J gene. This sequence joins TRBV13-1 and TRBJ2-1, with 11 bases lining up with TRBD2. V shed 0 bases and J 1 base; nucleotides not matched to a gene: 3. Germline CDR1 and CDR2: NSHNY and SYGAGN. CDR3 length equals 17 residues. CDR3 bases read: TGTGCCAGCAGTGATGCGACTGGGGGGGTCAACTATGCTGAGCAGTTC. Encoded protein: CASSDATGGVNYAEQF. The full CDR3 protein is CASSDATGGVNYAEQFF.

By frequency in the sample, this clone is large. Mouse names are used for the genes. The CDR3 extends 1 residue past the end of the read, so its final part is completed from the germline J gene. The rearrangement uses TRBV24 and TRBJ2-7; D remains unclear. Germline CDR1 KGHTA, CDR2 FRNEEI. The CDR3 extends over 14 amino acids. Trimming left V 0 bases short and J 4 bases short, with 10 bases between. The part of the CDR3 DNA that was read is TGTGCCAGCAGTCTGTATCCCCCCGGTTATGAACAGTAC. Encoded protein: CASSLYPPGYEQY. The CDR3 in full is CASSLYPPGYEQYF.

On this clone itself: Genes and germline come from the mouse. The CDR3 extends 1 residue past the end of the read, so its final part is completed from the germline J gene. J is TRBJ1-4 and V is TRBV26; 7 bases are a match to TRBD1. The CDR3 sequence is 15 residues long. The ends lost 4 bases at V and 7 bases at J; junction bases unmatched: 9. Germline V gene lookup returns CDR1 KGHPV and CDR2 FQNQEV (reference sequence). The CDR3 bases that were read are TGTGCCAGCAGTCCCCGGAACAGGGGAGGCGAAAGATTATTT. Encoded protein: CASSPRNRGGERLF. The CDR3, in full, reads CASSPRNRGGERLFF. Full variable domain (remainder filled in from reference TRBV26 and TRBJ1-4): NSKVIQTPRYLVKGQGQKAKMRCIPEKGHPVVFWYQQNKNNEFKFLINFQNQEVLQQIDMTEKRFSAECPSNSPCSLEIQSSEAGDSALYLCASSPRNRGGERLFFGHGTKLSVL.

Notes on this clone: Germline and genes: mouse. The CDR3 end lies 1 residue beyond the end of the read and is filled in from the germline J gene. This sequence joins TRBV5 and TRBJ2-4; 10 bases fit TRBD1. The CDR3 loop spans 14 amino acids. J gave up 8 bases and V 0 bases, and 2 bases lay outside the gene matches. CDR1 is LGHNA and CDR2 is YNLKQL in the germline V gene (reference sequence). The DNA read from the CDR3 is TGTGCCAGCAGCCAAGAGTGGGACAGGGGCACCTTGTAC. Encoded protein: CASSQEWDRGTLY. The full CDR3 protein is CASSQEWDRGTLYF.

Comments on this clone: Mouse gene names and germline throughout. Read data end 1 residue before the CDR3 end; the end is taken from the germline J gene. The rearrangement links TRBV3 to TRBJ1-6; D not certain. TRBJ1-6 is marked as an open reading frame, function uncertain. Trimming took 1 base from V and 6 from J, leaving 4 bases between them. The CDR3 spans 13 residues. Germline V CDR1 and CDR2: SNHLY, FYNGKV (reference sequence). CDR3 protein: CASSLDRNSPLYF. Partial CDR3 DNA: TGTGCCAGCAGCTTAGACCGTAATTCGCCCCTCTAC.

A note on this clone: The listed genes are named as in mouse. The read gets to within 1 residue of the CDR3 end, and the germline J gene fills in the rest. This chain connects TRBV16 to TRBJ2-2; 14 bases map to TRBD2. The length of the CDR3 is 17 residues. The ends lost 5 bases at V and 2 bases at J; junction bases unmatched: 4. Germline V gives CDR1 SGHSA, CDR2 FRNQAP. Here the CDR3 reads CASSRDWGGANTGQLYF. CDR3 bases read: TGTGCAAGCAGCCGGGACTGGGGGGGCGCGAACACCGGGCAGCTCTAC.

A word on this clone: Gene names are the mouse ones. The read halts 1 residue ahead of the CDR3 end, with the missing end drawn from the germline J gene. V is TRBV3 and J is TRBJ2-2; D is possibly TRBD1 or TRBD2 (7 bases each). V dropped 5 bases and J dropped 4 bases, with 14 bases sitting between them. CDR1 and CDR2 (germline): SNHLY, FYNGKV (reference sequence). This CDR3 comprises 15 residues. CDR3 sequence reads: CASSLQGGSTGQLYF. The CDR3 bases that were read are TGTGCCAGCAGCCTCCAGGGGGGGAGCACCGGGCAGCTCTAC.